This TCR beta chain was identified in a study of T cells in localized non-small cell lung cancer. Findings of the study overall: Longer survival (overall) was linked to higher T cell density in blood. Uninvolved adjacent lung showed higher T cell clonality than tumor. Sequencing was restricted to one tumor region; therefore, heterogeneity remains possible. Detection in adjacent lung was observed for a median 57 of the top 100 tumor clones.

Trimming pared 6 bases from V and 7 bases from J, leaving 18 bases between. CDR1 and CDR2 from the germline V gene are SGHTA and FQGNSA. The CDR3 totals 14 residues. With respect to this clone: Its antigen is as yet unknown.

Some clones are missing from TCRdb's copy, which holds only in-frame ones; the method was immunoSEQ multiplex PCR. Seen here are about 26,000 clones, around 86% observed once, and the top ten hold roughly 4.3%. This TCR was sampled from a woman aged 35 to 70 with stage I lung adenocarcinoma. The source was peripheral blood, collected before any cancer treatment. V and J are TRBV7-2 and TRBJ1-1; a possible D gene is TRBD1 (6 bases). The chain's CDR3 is CASSQQGGSVEAFF. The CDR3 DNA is TGTGCCAGCAGTCAACAAGGGGGATCTGTTGAAGCTTTCTTT.